The clone carrying this T cell receptor (beta chain) was seen repeatedly, ten times or more. The antigen remains unidentified. From germline, CDR1 is MDHEN and CDR2 SYDVKM. The V and J ends lost 8 bases and 4 bases, in that order; junction bases with no gene match: 12. The CDR3 extends over 15 amino acids. Researchers took RNA transcripts and amplified the TCR beta CDR3 regions from them. The HTBI primer set drove a first-round RT-PCR of the TCR CDR3. Using its own MiXCR run on the multiplex PCR reads, TCRdb lists one record per CDR3 protein. The data contain more than 500,000 distinct CDR3 sequences, 16% of them singletons. Diagnoses were made from clinical symptoms, serum measures (thyroxine and TRAb), thyroid ultrasound and orbital computed tomography. The data were obtained in a study of T cells in Graves' hyperthyroidism and ophthalmopathy. Study conclusions and caveats: Ophthalmopathy stood apart from stable hyperthyroidism in a 13 V-J model.

Material for sequencing was blood. The TCR originated in a woman in her twenties or thirties with Graves' ophthalmopathy. This chain links TRBV28 with TRBJ2-3; 7 nucleotides match TRBD1. CDR3 in DNA: TGTGCCAGCCGTACCCCGGGACAGAAGGCAGATACGCAGTATTTT. It specifies CASRTPGQKADTQYF.